This T cell receptor beta chain was recovered during a study of blood T cell repertoires in COVID-19. CDR1 is MDHEN, CDR2 SYDVKM, per germline. The CDR3 is 12 amino acids. V gave up 1 base and J gave up 11 bases, with 11 bases separating them. Produced via immunoSEQ multiplex PCR; TCRdb's table is partial and in-frame only. The profile shows over 80,000 clones, 87% of them singletons. The sequencing sample was made of peripheral blood. The chain employs TRBV28 and TRBJ1-1, with D possibly matching TRBD1 (5 bases). The TCR originated in a human donor in a cohort sampled during active COVID-19. CDR3 amino acids: CASSLYSGGAFF. The CDR3 nucleotides are TGTGCCAGCAGTTTATATTCCGGGGGGGCTTTCTTT.